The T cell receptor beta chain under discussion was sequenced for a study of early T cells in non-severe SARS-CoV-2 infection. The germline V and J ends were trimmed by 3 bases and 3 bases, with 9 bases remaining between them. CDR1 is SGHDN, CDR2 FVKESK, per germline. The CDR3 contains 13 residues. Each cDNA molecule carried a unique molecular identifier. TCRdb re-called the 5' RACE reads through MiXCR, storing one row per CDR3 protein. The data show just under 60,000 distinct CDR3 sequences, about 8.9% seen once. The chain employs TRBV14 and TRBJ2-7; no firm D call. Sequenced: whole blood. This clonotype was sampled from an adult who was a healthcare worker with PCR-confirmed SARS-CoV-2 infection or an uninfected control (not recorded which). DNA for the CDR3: TGTGCCAGCAGCCACCAAACCAACTACGAGCAGTACTTC. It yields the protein CASSHQTNYEQYF.